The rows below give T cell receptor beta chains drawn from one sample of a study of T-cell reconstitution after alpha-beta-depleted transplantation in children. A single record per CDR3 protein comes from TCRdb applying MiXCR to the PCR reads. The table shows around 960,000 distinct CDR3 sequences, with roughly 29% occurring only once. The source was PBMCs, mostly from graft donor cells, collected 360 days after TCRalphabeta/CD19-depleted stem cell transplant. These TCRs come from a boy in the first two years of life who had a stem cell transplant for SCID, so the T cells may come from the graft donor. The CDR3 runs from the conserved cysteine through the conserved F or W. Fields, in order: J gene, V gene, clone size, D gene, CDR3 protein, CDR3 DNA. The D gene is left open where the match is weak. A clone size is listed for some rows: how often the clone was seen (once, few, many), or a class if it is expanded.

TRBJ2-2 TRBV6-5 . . CASSRTALAGELFF TGTGCCAGCAGTCGGACTGCCCTCGCCGGGGAGCTGTTTTTT
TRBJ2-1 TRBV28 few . CASSPHSYPYNEQFF TGTGCCAGCAGTCCCCACAGTTACCCCTACAATGAGCAGTTCTTC
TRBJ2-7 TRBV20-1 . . CSASNELISYEQYF TGCAGTGCTAGTAACGAGCTGATCTCCTACGAGCAGTACTTC
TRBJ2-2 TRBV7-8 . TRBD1 CASSRRDRSNTGELFF TGTGCCAGCAGCCGCCGGGACAGGTCGAACACCGGGGAGCTGTTTTTT
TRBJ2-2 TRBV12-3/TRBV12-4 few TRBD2 CASSFGLAGPGELFF TGTGCCAGCAGTTTCGGACTAGCAGGGCCCGGGGAGCTGTTTTTT
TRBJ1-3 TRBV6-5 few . CASSHPKWFSGNTIYF TGTGCCAGCAGTCACCCGAAATGGTTCTCTGGAAACACCATATATTTT
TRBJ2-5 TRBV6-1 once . CASNHRGAGETQYF TGTGCCAGCAATCATAGGGGGGCGGGAGAGACCCAGTACTTC
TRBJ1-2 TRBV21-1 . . CASSKLPRAWTGAHYGYTF TGTGCCAGCAGCAAACTTCCCCGGGCCTGGACAGGCGCCCACTATGGCTACACCTTC
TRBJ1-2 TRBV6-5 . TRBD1 CASSNRDRRNYGYTF TGTGCCAGCAGCAACCGGGACAGGCGTAACTATGGCTACACCTTC
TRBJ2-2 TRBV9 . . CASSVAGGGFTGELFF TGTGCCAGCAGCGTAGCTGGAGGGGGCTTTACCGGGGAGCTGTTTTTT
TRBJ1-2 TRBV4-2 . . CASSPLAPYNYGYTF TGTGCCAGCAGCCCTCTTGCACCCTATAACTATGGCTACACCTTC
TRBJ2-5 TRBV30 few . CAWSAKETQYF TGTGCCTGGAGTGCAAAAGAGACCCAGTACTTC
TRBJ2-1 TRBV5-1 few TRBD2 CASSYTSGGSPYNEQFF TGCGCCAGCAGCTATACTAGCGGGGGGTCTCCCTACAATGAGCAGTTCTTC
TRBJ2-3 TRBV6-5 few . CASSYLDPSDTQYF TGTGCCAGCAGTTACCTTGACCCATCAGATACGCAGTATTTT
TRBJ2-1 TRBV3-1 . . CASSQALGRQFF TGTGCCAGCAGCCAAGCCCTCGGCAGACAGTTCTTC
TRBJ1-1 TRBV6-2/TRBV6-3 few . CASRSLLQGGVNTEAFF TGTGCCAGCAGATCCTTACTACAGGGTGGGGTGAACACTGAAGCTTTCTTT
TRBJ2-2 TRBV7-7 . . CASSSSRGSRELFF TGTGCCAGCAGCTCCAGCCGCGGAAGCCGGGAGCTGTTTTTT
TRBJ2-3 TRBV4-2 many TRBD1 CASSQEGTGGDTQYF TGTGCCAGCAGCCAAGAGGGGACAGGGGGAGATACGCAGTATTTT
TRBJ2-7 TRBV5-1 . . CASSLAEARSYEQYF TGCGCCAGCAGCTTGGCAGAGGCCCGCTCCTACGAGCAGTACTTC
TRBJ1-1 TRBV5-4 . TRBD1 CASSDPEQGAFYTEAFF TGTGCCAGCAGCGATCCAGAACAGGGGGCATTTTACACTGAAGCTTTCTTT
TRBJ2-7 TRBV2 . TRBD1 CASTTGGRYEQYF TGTGCCAGCACGACAGGGGGGAGGTACGAGCAGTACTTC
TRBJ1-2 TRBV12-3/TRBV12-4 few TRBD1 CASTRDRGVYGYTF TGTGCCAGCACCCGGGACAGGGGGGTCTATGGCTACACCTTC
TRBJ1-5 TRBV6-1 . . CASRTQGHQPQHF TGTGCCAGCAGGACACAGGGCCATCAGCCCCAGCATTTT